This entry features one T cell receptor (beta chain) sequence. CDR1 MDHEN and CDR2 SYDVKM come from the germline V gene. The CDR3 runs to 15 residues. Trimming left V 5 bases short and J 1 base short, with 15 bases between. TCRdb keeps only in-frame clones here, not all; method: immunoSEQ multiplex PCR. This sample yields about half a million clones, of which about 78% are seen a single time; approximately 12% belongs to the top ten. The data stem from a study of shared clonotypes between healthy human individuals. What was sequenced was PBMCs. The chain couples TRBV28 to TRBJ2-7, with D possibly being TRBD1 (5 bases). This TCR came from a woman between 40 and 50 years old in good health. Some clones in this sample may be carry-over from other donors' samples. The CDR3 region is CASSEVDTPSYEQYF. DNA for the CDR3: TGTGCCAGCAGTGAGGTGGACACCCCATCCTACGAGCAGTACTTC.